The next 27 T cell receptor beta chains were all read from a single sample in a study of T cell changes during pregnancy in multiple sclerosis (dated by TCRdb to between 2017 and 2020). Preparation of the library involved the immunoSEQ multiplex PCR assay. Not all clones reach the TCRdb copy of this immuneACCESS table, which keeps in-frame sequences only. Checked studies attribute under half of the gap to unresolved V genes and leave the rest unexplained. For this sample there are about 75,000 clones; around 92% appear just once. The ten largest clones add up to roughly 0.9% of the sample. The sequencing used peripheral blood, collected in the first trimester of pregnancy. The receptors were sampled from a female donor in good health, enrolled as a control in a pregnancy study.

The chain couples TRBV28 to TRBJ2-3; possible D gene TRBD1, 5 bases. From germline, CDR1 is MDHEN and CDR2 SYDVKM. V lost 5 bases, J lost 4 bases, and 16 bases lay in between. The length of the CDR3 is 15 residues. The CDR3 sequence: CASSPRVLGADTQYF. In DNA, the CDR3 is TGTGCCAGCAGTCCTAGGGTTTTAGGGGCAGATACGCAGTATTTT.

This chain connects TRBV7-2 to TRBJ2-2; D may be TRBD2 (6 bases). The CDR3 runs 15 residues. CDR1 is SGHTA, CDR2 FQGNSA, per germline. Trimming pared 5 bases from V and 5 bases from J, leaving 15 bases between. CDR3 loop: CASSPPGVGTGELFF. In DNA form, the CDR3 reads TGTGCCAGCAGCCCTCCGGGGGTGGGGACCGGGGAGCTGTTTTTT.

This chain connects TRBV4-1 to TRBJ2-5; 12 bases line up with TRBD2. J gave up 5 bases and V 0 bases, and 4 bases lay outside the gene matches. CDR1 and CDR2 (germline): MGHRA, YSYEKL. The CDR3 consists of 16 residues. Written as DNA, the CDR3 is TGCGCCAGCAGCCAAGAAGGGCTAGCGGGGGGGGAGACCCAGTACTTC. Amino acid sequence: CASSQEGLAGGETQYF.

By sample share, this clone is medium-sized (0.01 to 0.1%). The rearrangement uses TRBV6-1 and TRBJ2-1; 11 bases fit TRBD2. Unmatched junction bases numbered 5, after V lost 3 bases and J lost 7 bases. The germline V gene has CDR1 MNHNS and CDR2 SASEGT. The CDR3 has 15 residues. This CDR3 is CASSDLSGGVNEQFF. The CDR3 DNA is TGTGCCAGCAGTGATCTTAGCGGGGGGGTGAATGAGCAGTTCTTC.

V gene TRBV7-2 combines with J gene TRBJ1-1; tentatively, D is TRBD1 (5 bases). Trimming pared 5 bases from V and 2 bases from J, leaving 12 bases between. From germline, CDR1 is SGHTA and CDR2 FQGNSA. This CDR3 has 14 residues. CDR3 loop: CASSRGGVNTEAFF. DNA for the CDR3: TGTGCCAGCAGCCGCGGGGGAGTTAACACTGAAGCTTTCTTT.

The V and J genes are TRBV19 and TRBJ1-2; tentative D call: TRBD1 (6 bases). In germline, CDR1 is LNHDA, CDR2 SQIVND (reference sequence). V gave up 4 bases and J gave up 7 bases, with 10 bases separating them. CDR3 length: 12 residues. CDR3 in amino acids: CASSTLQGGYTF. The CDR3 coding sequence is TGTGCCAGTAGTACACTACAGGGTGGCTACACCTTC.

The rearrangement joins TRBV5-6 to TRBJ1-6; perhaps TRBD1 as D (6 bases). The V gene's germline CDR1 is SGHDT and CDR2 YYEEEE. The CDR3 is 15 residues long. Trimming cost V 0 bases and J 11 bases, with 15 bases left between them. CDR3 coding DNA: TGTGCCAGCAGCTTGGGGGGGGGCCCGGGTCCACCCCTCCACTTT. Protein: CASSLGGGPGPPLHF.

The rearrangement links TRBV9 to TRBJ2-7; TRBD1 matches 10 bases. V dropped 4 bases and J dropped 1; count of bases not matched to a gene: 5. The CDR3 contains 15 residues. CDR1 SGDLS and CDR2 YYNGEE come from the germline V gene. The CDR3 sequence is CASSRGQGVSYEQYF. CDR3 nucleotide sequence: TGTGCCAGCAGCCGCGGACAGGGGGTGTCCTACGAGCAGTACTTC.

The chain has TRBV7-9 and TRBJ1-1, with D uncertain. The germline CDR1 and CDR2 sequences are SEHNR and FQNEAQ (reference sequence). V dropped 5 bases and J dropped 3 bases, with 10 bases sitting between them. This CDR3 is built from 13 residues. The DNA for the CDR3 is TGTGCCAGCAGCACCAACCGGGACACTGAAGCTTTCTTT. Translated, it gives CASSTNRDTEAFF. The complete variable domain, with remaining parts taken from reference TRBV7-9 and TRBJ1-1, reads DTGVSQNPRHKITKRGQNVTFRCDPISEHNRLYWYRQTLGQGPEFLTYFQNEAQLEKSRLLSDRFSAERPKGSFSTLEIQRTEQGDSAMYLCASSTNRDTEAFFGQGTRLTVV.

The chain combines TRBV30 with TRBJ1-3, with D possibly being TRBD1 (6 bases). CDR1 is GTSNPN and CDR2 is SVGIG in the germline V gene (reference sequence). The V and J ends lost 4 bases and 2 bases respectively, with 9 bases between them. This CDR3 is 13 amino acids long. The CDR3 nucleotides read TGTGCCTGGAAACAGGGCGCTGGAAACACCATATATTTT. Its protein product is CAWKQGAGNTIYF.

This chain joins TRBV5-6 and TRBJ1-2, with TRBD1 as a possible D gene (5 bases). The CDR3 consists of 17 residues. From germline, CDR1 is SGHDT and CDR2 YYEEEE. Between the trimmed V and J ends, which lost 0 bases and 0 bases, there was a span of 15 bases. CDR3 in amino acids: CASSLGVTGSANYGYTF. Here the CDR3 DNA reads TGTGCCAGCAGCTTGGGGGTTACAGGCTCCGCTAACTATGGCTACACCTTC.

As concerns this clone: A junction boundary mismatches the germline segment, possibly from a read error. The CDR3 reads CASSLAPLGRTDTQYF. In nucleotides, the CDR3 is TGCGCCAGCAGCTTGGCCCCGTTGGGCCGCACGGATACGCAGTATTTT. The chain is built from TRBV5-1 and TRBJ2-3; D remains ambiguous. CDR1 is SGHRS, CDR2 YFSETQ, per germline. The length of the CDR3 is 16 residues. Variable domain in full (rest from reference TRBV5-1 and TRBJ2-3): KAGVTQTPRYLIKTRGQQVTLSCSPISGHRSVSWYQQTPGQGLQFLFEYFSETQRNKGNFPGRFSGRQFSNSRSEMNVSTLELGDSALYLCASSLAPLGRTDTQYFGPGTRLTVL.

This chain joins TRBV6-1 and TRBJ2-7; a possible D gene is TRBD1 (5 bases). CDR1 is MNHNS and CDR2 is SASEGT in the germline V gene. V dropped 6 bases and J dropped 6 bases, with 21 bases sitting between them. The CDR3 sequence is 15 residues long. The CDR3 DNA reads as TGTGCCAGCAGCGACGCAGGGCTTCCTTTTTTCGAGCAGTACTTC. This translates into CASSDAGLPFFEQYF.

The chain is built from TRBV7-2 and TRBJ2-5; 8 positions agree with TRBD1. The CDR3 extends over 13 amino acids. With 5 bases clipped from V and 5 bases from J, the junction kept 4 bases outside the gene matches. CDR1 is SGHTA, CDR2 FQGNSA, per germline. This CDR3 reads CASSGRGRETQYF. The DNA for the CDR3 is TGTGCCAGCAGCGGCAGGGGGCGGGAGACCCAGTACTTC.

This sequence joins TRBV6-4 and TRBJ1-5, with D possibly being TRBD1 (5 bases). Trimming removed 3 bases from V and 6 bases from J, with 9 bases in between. The germline V gene has CDR1 MRHNA and CDR2 SNTAGT. This CDR3 region has 13 residues. CDR3 loop: CASSDFQGQPQHF. CDR3 in DNA: TGTGCCAGCAGTGATTTTCAGGGTCAGCCCCAGCATTTT.

The gene calls are TRBV15 and TRBJ2-7, with D maybe TRBD1 (6 bases). Per the germline V gene, CDR1 is LNHNV and CDR2 is YYDKDF (reference sequence). The CDR3 is 14 amino acids. V lost 1 base to trimming and J lost 0 bases, with 7 bases between them. This chain's CDR3 is CATSRGTASYEQYF. The CDR3 region has the DNA TGTGCCACCAGCAGAGGGACAGCCTCCTACGAGCAGTACTTC.

A single count supports this clone. The CDR3 DNA reads TGTGCCAGCAGTTACTCGGTCTTGAGAGATAATTCACCCCTCCACTTT. This translates into CASSYSVLRDNSPLHF. The J gene is TRBJ1-6, the V gene TRBV6-5; D is unclear. Trimming left V 0 bases short and J 5 bases short, with 11 bases between. The CDR3 is made up of 16 amino acids. Per germline, CDR1 MNHEY and CDR2 SVGAGI.

The chain uses TRBV10-3 and TRBJ2-1, with a tentative D call TRBD1 (5 bases). Germline CDR1 ENHRY, CDR2 SYGVKD. This CDR3 comprises 14 residues. Trimming left V 3 bases short and J 7 bases short, with 13 bases between. The CDR3 nucleotides read TGTGCCATCAGTGAAGGGGTGGTCCGGAATGAGCAGTTCTTC. It specifies CAISEGVVRNEQFF.

This clone was seen just once. The chain joins TRBV11-2 to TRBJ2-3; 8 nucleotides align to TRBD1. The ends lost 5 bases at V and 2 bases at J; junction bases unmatched: 6. CDR3 length equals 15 residues. Germline values: CDR1 SGHAT, CDR2 FQNNGV. The DNA for the CDR3 is TGTGCCAGCAGCCGGGACAGGATCCTCACAGATACGCAGTATTTT. Protein: CASSRDRILTDTQYF.

This chain uses TRBV7-8 with TRBJ2-7, with 8 bases identical to TRBD2. The CDR3 loop spans 15 amino acids. From germline, CDR1 is SGHVS and CDR2 FQNEAQ. With V trimmed by 4 bases and J by 3 bases, 8 bases remained unmatched. CDR3 amino acids: CASSWGAGDSYEQYF. In DNA form, the CDR3 reads TGTGCCAGCAGCTGGGGAGCGGGAGATAGCTACGAGCAGTACTTC.

This sequence joins TRBV5-1 and TRBJ1-2; D is ambiguous. V lost 3 bases to trimming and J lost 5 bases, with 20 bases between them. This CDR3 has 16 amino acids. CDR1 SGHRS and CDR2 YFSETQ come from the germline V gene. The CDR3 coding sequence is TGCGCCAGCAGCTCGGTCGCCGAACCCGCGGGGTATGGCTACACCTTC. Translation: CASSSVAEPAGYGYTF. Combining the CDR3 with reference TRBV5-1 and TRBJ1-2 gives the whole variable domain KAGVTQTPRYLIKTRGQQVTLSCSPISGHRSVSWYQQTPGQGLQFLFEYFSETQRNKGNFPGRFSGRQFSNSRSEMNVSTLELGDSALYLCASSSVAEPAGYGYTFGSGTRLTVV.

J is TRBJ1-1 and V is TRBV27; D not certain. The CDR3 has 16 amino acids. V lost 0 bases and J 2 bases, leaving 13 bases between the germline ends. Germline CDR1 reads MNHEY; CDR2 reads SMNVEV (reference sequence). In DNA form, the CDR3 reads TGTGCCAGCAGTTTATCTTTTCCAGGTTTCAACACTGAAGCTTTCTTT. Amino acid sequence: CASSLSFPGFNTEAFF.

This clone appeared a few times. This sequence joins TRBV5-4 and TRBJ1-2; D is unclear. Trimming cost V 4 bases and J 4 bases, with 8 bases left between them. CDR1 and CDR2 (germline): SGHNT, YYREEE (reference sequence). There are 12 residues in the CDR3. The CDR3 sequence: CASSMRSYGYTF. CDR3 bases: TGTGCCAGCAGCATGCGGTCCTATGGCTACACCTTC.

This clone was observed a single time. The V gene is TRBV15, the J gene TRBJ2-7; D is perhaps TRBD1 (6 bases). Deletions cut 1 base from V and 0 bases from J, with 10 bases between. Germline CDR1 and CDR2: LNHNV and YYDKDF (reference sequence). The CDR3 extends over 15 amino acids. The CDR3 sequence: CATSRGRGSSYEQYF. The CDR3 nucleotides are TGTGCCACCAGCAGAGGAAGGGGGTCCTCCTACGAGCAGTACTTC.

This chain joins TRBV2 and TRBJ2-2; D unclear. CDR3 length equals 12 residues. Germline loops: CDR1 SNHLY, CDR2 FYNNEI. Trimming shortened V by 8 bases and J by 4 bases, and 8 bases separated the two germline ends. The CDR3 nucleotides read TGTGCCAGCGATCGGAGCACCGGGGAGCTGTTTTTT. It specifies CASDRSTGELFF.

This clone showed up just once. The chain is built from TRBV7-9 and TRBJ1-3; no definite D call. V lost 8 bases and J lost 0, with 8 bases in between. Germline CDR1 reads SEHNR; CDR2 reads FQNEAQ (reference sequence). There are 13 residues in the CDR3. CDR3 loop: CASDGNSGNTIYF. The CDR3 DNA reads as TGTGCCAGCGACGGGAACTCTGGAAACACCATATATTTT.

The chain carries TRBV5-5 and TRBJ1-1; 7 positions agree with TRBD1. Trimming at V came to 3 bases and at J to 3 bases, leaving 2 bases not matched to a gene. There are 13 residues in the CDR3. Germline lookup yields CDR1 SGHKS and CDR2 YYEKEE (reference sequence). The CDR3: CASSWDRDTEAFF. For the CDR3, the DNA is TGTGCCAGCAGCTGGGACAGAGACACTGAAGCTTTCTTT.